Listed here are 25 T cell receptor beta chains from one sample, sequenced in a study of CD8 T cells in ankylosing spondylitis. General study points: Fewer than ten highly homologous variants made up a TCR beta motif, and this motif appeared characteristic of ankylosing spondylitis blood.

No cognate antigen is known for these TCRs. A single record per CDR3 protein comes from TCRdb applying MiXCR to the 5' RACE reads. The sample carries 500,000 or so distinct CDR3 sequences, about 5% recorded once. The sample taken for sequencing was blood, either unsorted or a sorted T cell fraction (not recorded which). All receptors come from a male donor with ankylosing spondylitis.

This clonotype has a count of ten or more. V usage is TRBV20-1 and J usage is TRBJ2-7, with 10 bases that match TRBD2. The CDR3 contains 15 residues. Germline CDR1 is DFQATT and CDR2 is SNEGSKA (reference sequence). V lost 6 bases, J lost 2 bases, and 10 bases stayed unmatched. Here the CDR3 reads CSATTLAGAAYEQYF. The DNA for the CDR3 is TGCAGTGCAACGACTCTAGCGGGAGCGGCCTACGAGCAGTACTTC.

This chain links TRBV2 with TRBJ2-6; D is uncertain. Per germline, CDR1 SNHLY and CDR2 FYNNEI. This CDR3 contains 15 residues. Trimming took 5 bases from V and 3 from J, leaving 11 bases between them. CDR3 DNA: TGTGCCAGCAGTTTGACCTCCTATGGGGCCAACGTCCTGACTTTC. This codes for CASSLTSYGANVLTF.

This clonotype was seen ten or more times. The CDR3 sequence: CATSNGQTNEKLFF. The CDR3 region has the DNA TGTGCCACCAGCAACGGACAGACTAATGAAAAACTGTTTTTT. J is TRBJ1-4 and V is TRBV15; possible D gene TRBD1, 6 bases. Germline V gene data show CDR1 as LNHNV and CDR2 as YYDKDF (reference sequence). The germline V and J ends were trimmed by 4 bases and 2 bases, with 8 bases remaining between them. This CDR3 has 14 residues.

In nucleotides, the CDR3 is TGTGCCAGCAGTTTGGGCCCCCGGGACAGGGCCCACGAGCAGTACTTC. Protein sequence: CASSLGPRDRAHEQYF. The chain links TRBV12-3 or TRBV12-4 to TRBJ2-7, with 9 bases that match TRBD1. J lost 5 bases, V lost 3 bases, and 11 bases had no gene match. CDR3 length equals 16 residues.

This clonotype was detected ten times or more. The chain links TRBV15 to TRBJ2-5; no firm D call. V lost 0 bases to trimming and J lost 5 bases, with 4 bases between them. Germline V lookup: CDR1 LNHNV, CDR2 YYDKDF (reference sequence). This CDR3 spans 12 amino acids. CDR3 amino acids: CATSRDRETQYF. DNA of the CDR3: TGTGCCACCAGCAGAGATCGGGAGACCCAGTACTTC.

This clonotype was counted at least ten times. The chain couples TRBV5-5 to TRBJ1-1; D gene uncertain. The length of the CDR3 is 14 residues. Trimming pared 0 bases from V and 3 bases from J, leaving 9 bases between. Germline V gives CDR1 SGHKS, CDR2 YYEKEE (reference sequence). The CDR3 DNA follows: TGTGCCAGCAGCTTGGTCTCTGGGGACACTGAAGCTTTCTTT. Translating it yields CASSLVSGDTEAFF.

This clonotype has a handful of counts. The V gene is TRBV6-2 or TRBV6-3, the J gene TRBJ2-5; no clear D. The CDR3 sequence is 12 residues long. The ends were cut back, 6 bases at V and 4 bases at J, with 9 bases in the middle. Germline V lookup: CDR1 MNHEY, CDR2 SVGEGT. In DNA form, the CDR3 reads TGTGCCAGCAGGACCTCCAGAGAGACCCAGTACTTC. Its translation: CASRTSRETQYF.

There are many counts of this clonotype. The chain employs TRBV3-1 and TRBJ2-7, with D possibly being TRBD2 (5 bases). The germline V and J ends were trimmed by 3 bases and 2 bases, with 11 bases remaining between them. Germline assignment: CDR1 LGHDT and CDR2 YNNKEL (reference sequence). The CDR3 runs to 14 residues. The CDR3 is CASSQNPGTYEQYF. CDR3 coding DNA: TGTGCCAGCAGCCAGAACCCGGGGACCTACGAGCAGTACTTC.

This clonotype was recorded many times. The chain employs TRBV7-2 and TRBJ1-2, with D possibly matching TRBD1 (5 bases). The CDR3 loop spans 13 amino acids. The V gene lost 4 bases and the J gene lost 8 bases, with 14 bases spanning the gap. Germline loops: CDR1 SGHTA, CDR2 FQGNSA. The CDR3 bases are TGTGCCAGCAGCTCCCGTCTGGGGGAAGGCTACACCTTC. This codes for CASSSRLGEGYTF.

This clonotype has a count of ten or more. The chain combines TRBV2 with TRBJ1-1; D perhaps matches TRBD1 (5 bases). The ends were cut back, 5 bases at V and 11 bases at J, with 12 bases in the middle. CDR1 is SNHLY, CDR2 FYNNEI, per germline. The CDR3 covers 11 residues. The CDR3 protein is CASSWQQEAFF. The CDR3 DNA reads TGTGCCAGCAGTTGGCAACAGGAGGCTTTCTTT.

V usage is TRBV18 and J usage is TRBJ2-5; no reliable D call. Germline lookup yields CDR1 KGHSH and CDR2 LQKENI. Trimming removed 3 bases at V and 3 bases at J, with 11 bases between. The CDR3 spans 14 residues. CDR3 nucleotides: TGTGCCAGCTCACCGGACGGGCTCGAAGAGACCCAGTACTTC. The encoded protein is CASSPDGLEETQYF.

This clonotype was recorded many times. The chain has TRBV5-1 and TRBJ2-1, with 7 nucleotides matching TRBD2. Germline-derived CDR1 and CDR2 are SGHRS and YFSETQ. The CDR3 consists of 15 residues. Trimming removed 4 bases from V and 2 bases from J; junction bases left unmatched: 6. The CDR3, as DNA: TGCGCCAGCAGCCAACCTAGCGGAACCTACAATGAGCAGTTCTTC. This translates into CASSQPSGTYNEQFF.

This clonotype has at least ten counts. This chain joins TRBV29-1 and TRBJ2-7, with 9 positions matching TRBD1. The germline V gene encodes CDR1 SQVTM and CDR2 ANQGSEA. The CDR3 is 15 residues long. The ends lost 3 bases at V and 7 bases at J; junction bases unmatched: 13. The CDR3 sequence is CSVEHQGTGLREQYF. The CDR3 DNA sequence: TGCAGCGTTGAGCACCAGGGGACAGGGTTAAGGGAGCAGTACTTC.

This clonotype occurred a few times. The V call is TRBV19, the J call TRBJ1-5; TRBD1 matches at 8 bases. CDR1 and CDR2 from the germline V gene are LNHDA and SQIVND (reference sequence). The CDR3 is made up of 15 amino acids. After removal of 6 bases from V and 8 bases from J, the junction contained 12 bases not matched to a gene. The CDR3 DNA is TGTGCCAGTAGCTCACCGACAGGGGAAAGTAAGCCCCAGCATTTT. Translation gives CASSSPTGESKPQHF.

This clonotype was seen many times. The rearrangement joins TRBV4-3 to TRBJ1-1; D is uncertain. V gave up 1 base and J gave up 1 base, with 10 bases separating them. There are 15 residues in the CDR3. Germline lookup yields CDR1 LGHNA and CDR2 YSLEER. DNA of the CDR3: TGCGCCAGCAGCCAAGTGGCTACAGAGAACACTGAAGCTTTCTTT. This codes for CASSQVATENTEAFF.

This clonotype was observed many times. The chain employs TRBV9 and TRBJ2-3, with a weak D call TRBD1 (5 bases). V was pared by 0 bases and J by 1 base, with 9 bases between. The germline CDR1 and CDR2 sequences are SGDLS and YYNGEE. The length of the CDR3 is 15 residues. In DNA, the CDR3 is TGTGCCAGCAGCGTAGCGATACAGGGCACAGATACGCAGTATTTT. As protein: CASSVAIQGTDTQYF.

Many counts were recorded for this clonotype. The V call is TRBV5-1, the J call TRBJ1-1; D not resolved. Germline V gives CDR1 SGHRS, CDR2 YFSETQ. CDR3 length: 16 amino acids. The V end was cut by 0 bases, the J end by 4 bases, with 16 bases between. The CDR3 sequence: CASSLEPTDYFTEAFF. Written as DNA, the CDR3 is TGCGCCAGCAGCTTGGAACCCACAGATTACTTCACTGAAGCTTTCTTT.

This clonotype was seen ten or more times. This chain joins TRBV12-3 or TRBV12-4 and TRBJ1-4; possible D gene TRBD1, 6 bases. This CDR3 spans 14 amino acids. V lost 3 bases, J lost 8 bases, and 13 bases lay in between. This chain's CDR3 is CASSFRTAGEKLFF. The CDR3 DNA follows: TGTGCCAGCAGTTTTAGGACAGCTGGGGAAAAACTGTTTTTT.

In this sample, this clonotype turned up many times. This chain connects TRBV20-1 to TRBJ2-3, with 12 bases lining up with TRBD1. The junction had 9 bases not matched to a gene; V was cut back by 5 bases and J by 6 bases. This CDR3 region has 15 residues. Germline assignment: CDR1 DFQATT and CDR2 SNEGSKA (reference sequence). The CDR3 region is CSASGTGGYLDTQYF. CDR3 bases: TGCAGTGCTTCCGGGACAGGGGGCTATCTGGATACGCAGTATTTT.

This clonotype was counted many times. The V gene is TRBV3-1, the J gene TRBJ2-7, with TRBD1 as a possible D gene (6 bases). Trimming cost V 6 bases and J 5 bases, with 14 bases left between them. Per germline, CDR1 LGHDT and CDR2 YNNKEL (reference sequence). The CDR3 extends over 13 amino acids. The CDR3 bases are TGTGCCAGCAGACAGAATGGGGGCAACGAGCAGTACTTC. Protein: CASRQNGGNEQYF.

This clonotype was detected ten times or more. The chain links TRBV10-3 to TRBJ2-7; D is possibly TRBD1 or TRBD2 (6 bases each). The CDR3 consists of 14 residues. V lost 0 bases, J lost 7 bases, and 13 bases lay in between. CDR1 and CDR2 from the germline V gene are ENHRY and SYGVKD. DNA for the CDR3: TGTGCCATCAGTGAGTCTAGCCAGGGGAGGGAGCAGTACTTC. Translated, it gives CAISESSQGREQYF.

The sample holds a few counts of this clonotype. V usage is TRBV24-1 and J usage is TRBJ2-2, with D unclear. This CDR3 has 11 residues. The germline V gene has CDR1 KGHDR and CDR2 SFDVKD. The V end was cut by 6 bases, the J end by 5 bases, with 3 bases between. In DNA form, the CDR3 reads TGTGCCACCAGTACTACCGGGGAGCTGTTTTTT. It translates to CATSTTGELFF.

The sample holds many counts of this clonotype. This chain connects TRBV4-2 to TRBJ2-1; D may be TRBD1 (6 bases). Germline V gene data show CDR1 as LGHNA and CDR2 as YNFKEQ. The length of the CDR3 is 16 residues. Trimming left V 0 bases short and J 1 base short, with 10 bases between. The CDR3 DNA is TGTGCCAGCAGCCAAGATACGAGGGGGTCCTACAATGAGCAGTTCTTC. The encoded protein is CASSQDTRGSYNEQFF.

This clonotype has at least ten counts. This chain links TRBV5-1 with TRBJ1-5, with a weak D call TRBD1 (5 bases). From germline, CDR1 is SGHRS and CDR2 YFSETQ. The CDR3 totals 14 residues. V lost 4 bases and J lost 5, with 13 bases in between. The CDR3 reads CASSGSGGDQPQHF. For the CDR3, the DNA is TGCGCCAGCAGCGGGTCGGGAGGGGATCAGCCCCAGCATTTT.

This clonotype was seen many times. The J gene is TRBJ2-1, the V gene TRBV5-6; the match to TRBD1 covers 9 bases. Germline lookup yields CDR1 SGHDT and CDR2 YYEEEE. The CDR3 has 17 amino acids. After removal of 4 bases from V and 10 bases from J, the junction contained 18 bases not matched to a gene. The CDR3 nucleotides read TGTGCCAGCAGCACCTACAGGGGGCAGCGCGGACTACAAGAGCAGTTCTTC. This codes for CASSTYRGQRGLQEQFF. Together with reference TRBV5-6 and TRBJ2-1, the CDR3 gives the full variable domain: DAGVTQSPTHLIKTRGQQVTLRCSPKSGHDTVSWYQQALGQGPQFIFQYYEEEERQRGNFPDRFSGHQFPNYSSELNVNALLLGDSALYLCASSTYRGQRGLQEQFFGPGTRLTVL.